The rows below give T cell receptor beta chains drawn from one sample of a study of blood T cell repertoires in COVID-19. Some clones are missing from TCRdb's copy, which holds only in-frame ones; the method was immunoSEQ multiplex PCR. The sample consists of about 260,000 clones, roughly 86% of them appearing once. Material for sequencing was peripheral blood. Receptors were obtained from a man between 18 and 35 years old with active or convalescent COVID-19. The CDR3 runs from the conserved cysteine through the conserved F or W. The order of the fields is J gene, V gene, CDR3 length, CDR3 protein.

>TRBJ2-7|TRBV5-1|13
CASSLNRVNEQYF
>TRBJ2-7|TRBV2|15
CASSGPTAQGEEQYF
>TRBJ1-6|TRBV10-1|14
CASSEAGRNSPLHF
>TRBJ1-2|TRBV3-1/TRBV3-2|14
CASSSTGGNYGYTF
>TRBJ2-1|TRBV19|14
CASTSGGVYNEQFF
>TRBJ2-7|TRBV5-4|17
CASSPGVAGASSYEQYF
>TRBJ1-5|TRBV12-5|15
CASATWRSRDQPQHF
>TRBJ1-1|TRBV12-3/TRBV12-4|12
CASGQENTEAFF
>TRBJ1-2|TRBV30|14
CAWRPVAGPYGYTF
>TRBJ1-6|TRBV10-3|14
CAISGRGTGKPLHF
>TRBJ2-1|TRBV2|12
CASSLPGGEQFF
>TRBJ1-1|TRBV27|16
CASSLHRWGVNTEAFF
>TRBJ1-6|TRBV2|13
CASSVGGNSPLHF
>TRBJ2-3|TRBV5-1|15
CASAFQGIGTDTQYF
>TRBJ1-1|TRBV6-6|15
CASSSEGHRNTEAFF
>TRBJ2-5|TRBV18|16
CASSPYYGSYQETQYF
>TRBJ2-7|TRBV27|14
CASRPGQRPLEQYF
>TRBJ2-7|TRBV24-1|12
CATSDSSYEQYF
>TRBJ2-1|TRBV7-9|15
CASSWGQGEGNEQFF
>TRBJ1-1|TRBV7-3|15
CASSLMGGGDTEAFF
>TRBJ2-3|TRBV23-1|18
CASSQSWVAGACTDTQYF
>TRBJ2-7|TRBV12-3/TRBV12-4|13
CASTLGSAYEQYF
>TRBJ2-7|TRBV6-5|15
CASAPDRVSSYEQYF
>TRBJ2-3|TRBV7-3|13
CASSPEVGDTQYF
>TRBJ2-5|TRBV3-1/TRBV3-2|17
CASSQVLVAGDQETQYF
>TRBJ1-2|TRBV7-8|12
CASSPIGGRGTF
>TRBJ2-1|TRBV9|12
CASQRGNNEQFF
>TRBJ2-7|TRBV19|15
CASSISGTSNHEQYF
>TRBJ2-7|TRBV27|14
CASSLSPFAYEQYF
>TRBJ1-3|TRBV15|17
CATSRDRQASSGNTIYF
>TRBJ2-1|TRBV15|17
CATSRVGPSGFYNEQFF
>TRBJ2-2|TRBV11-3|17
CASSPRAGESTPGELFF
>TRBJ2-2|TRBV5-1|15
CASSLASGITGELFF
>TRBJ2-1|TRBV19|15
CASSTTSGPYNEQFF
>TRBJ2-3|TRBV5-1|16
CASSQLQSGVTDTQYF
>TRBJ2-7|TRBV5-1|13
CASSPQGSYEQYF
>TRBJ2-7|TRBV4-1|16
CASSQVSQDRSYEQYF
>TRBJ2-3|TRBV28|18
CASSFIRGTGEYGDTQYF
>TRBJ1-3|TRBV7-6|17
CASSLEGRAVSGNTIYF
>TRBJ2-5|TRBV5-6|12
CASSWLQETQYF
>TRBJ1-3|TRBV25-1|13
CASSSQVGNTIYF
>TRBJ1-4|TRBV11-1|16
CASSPGRKATNEKLFF
>TRBJ2-7|TRBV3-1/TRBV3-2|16
CASSQSLPGLAYEQYF
>TRBJ2-2|TRBV11-1|15
CASSPTGWGTGELFF
>TRBJ2-5|TRBV5-1|14
CASTTREPGETQYF
>TRBJ2-5|TRBV4-1|15
CASSQDAGTAKTQYF
>TRBJ1-1|TRBV29-1|13
CSVDKTGNTEAFF
>TRBJ2-7|TRBV7-3|15
CASSLTAGGTGEQYF
>TRBJ2-2|TRBV24-1|18
CATSDRGTSGRSRGELFF
>TRBJ1-4|TRBV21-1|17
CASSKAGTGLANEKLFF
>TRBJ2-5|TRBV24-1|15
CATSVLQGLGETQYF
>TRBJ2-7|TRBV11-2|13
CASSRTSAYEQYF
>TRBJ2-6|TRBV6-6|13
CASSTTGANVLTF
>TRBJ2-2|TRBV4-1|18
CASSQDTGVPAVGGELFF
>TRBJ2-4|TRBV6-2/TRBV6-3|19
CASSYSGGLAGGHRNIQYF
>TRBJ2-7|TRBV24-1|15
CATSDAGTGKGEQYF
>TRBJ2-1|TRBV2|11
CASTVYNEQFF
>TRBJ1-1|TRBV6-5|16
CASSSRTGGAGTEAFF
>TRBJ2-7|TRBV18|15
CASSPASGGEYEQYF
>TRBJ2-1|TRBV11-2|17
CASSLEWGAPQADEQFF